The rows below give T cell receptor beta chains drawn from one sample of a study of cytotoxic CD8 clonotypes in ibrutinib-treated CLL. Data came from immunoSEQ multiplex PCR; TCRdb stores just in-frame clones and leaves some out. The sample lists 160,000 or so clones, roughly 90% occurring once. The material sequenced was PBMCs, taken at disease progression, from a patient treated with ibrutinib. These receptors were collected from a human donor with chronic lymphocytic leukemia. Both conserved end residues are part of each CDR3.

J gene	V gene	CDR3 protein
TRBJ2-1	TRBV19	CASSIRLAGGDEQFF
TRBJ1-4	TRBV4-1	CASSHPGGEKLFF
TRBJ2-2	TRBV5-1	CASSSPGAMGTGELFF
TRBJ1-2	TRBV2	CASAITVNYGYTF
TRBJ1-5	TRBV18	CASSPRGDDQPQHF
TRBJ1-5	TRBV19	CASTQGRQPQHF
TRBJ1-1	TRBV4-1	CASSPTGLTEAFF
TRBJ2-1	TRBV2	CASSGLADSYNEQFF
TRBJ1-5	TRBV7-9	CASTSDLNQPQHF
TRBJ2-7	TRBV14	CASGTQWGTQYEQYF
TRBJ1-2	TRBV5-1	CASSLDRGPYGYTF
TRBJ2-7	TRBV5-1	CASSSDRVVNEQYF
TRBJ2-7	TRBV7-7	CASRMKEGNPNEQYF
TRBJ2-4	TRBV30	CAWSVWFLGGAKNIQYF
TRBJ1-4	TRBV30	CAWSVTSHGKLFF
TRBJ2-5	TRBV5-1	CASSSTGGLETQYF
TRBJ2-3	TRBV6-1	CASSEPRTGAKDTQYF
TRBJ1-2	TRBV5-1	CASSRDEGANGYTF
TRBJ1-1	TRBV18	CASSQGQVEAFF
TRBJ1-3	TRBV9	CASSAAGQPRSGNTIYF
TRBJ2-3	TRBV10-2	CASSEESGGLGDTQYF
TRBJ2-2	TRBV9	CASSVGLANTGELFF
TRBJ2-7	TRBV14	CASSQLGQGVWYEQYF
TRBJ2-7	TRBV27	CASSTGDSSREQYF
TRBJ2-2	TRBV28	CASSFRRGLNTGELFF
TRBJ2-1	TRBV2	CASSEGSRWTSGYNEQFF
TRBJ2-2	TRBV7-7	CASSLVAGSTGELFF
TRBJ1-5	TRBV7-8	CASSLGRQPQHF
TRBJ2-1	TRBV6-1	CASSDVVTMNLAGARYEQFF
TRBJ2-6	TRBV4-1	CASSQVARNRGLAGANVLTF
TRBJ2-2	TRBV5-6	CASRRIGIRGGELFF
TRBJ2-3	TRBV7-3	CASSLLSPPDTQYF
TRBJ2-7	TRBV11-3	CASSLDLSISYEQYF
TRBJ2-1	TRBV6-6	CASWADYNEQFF
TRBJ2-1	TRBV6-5	CASSLQETNMRTRKFF
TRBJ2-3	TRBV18	CASSPPGLARSTDTQYF
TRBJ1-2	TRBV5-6	CASNLWGSPQDYGYTF
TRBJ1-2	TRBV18	CASSPTGARGYTF
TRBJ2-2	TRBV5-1	CASSLDSGGGGELFF
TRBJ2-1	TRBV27	CASRAGWGTYNEQFF
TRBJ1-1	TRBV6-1	CASSVTGSANTEAFF
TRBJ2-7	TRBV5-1	CASSLAQSGDEQYF
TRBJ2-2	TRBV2	CASSGTVNTGELFF